This is a list of T cell receptor beta chains from one sample in a study of T cells expressing NK-cell markers. TCRdb re-analyzed the 5' RACE reads; it lists each CDR3 protein once, without DNA. This sample's clone table lists a few hundred thousand distinct CDR3 sequences. Specimen: blood T cells: a sorted CD56 or NKG2C T cell subset, CD4+ or CD8+ T cells, or bulk PBMC T cells (not recorded which). Receptor source: a man aged 18-69 years in good health. CDR3s include the opening cysteine and the closing phenylalanine or tryptophan. Fields, in order: V gene, J gene, clone size, CDR3 protein. Clone size is not always given. Where it is, it says once, few, many or a class for expanded clones.

TRBV5-6	TRBJ2-5	-	CASSSERLIQETQYF
TRBV7-9	TRBJ2-2	-	CASSTREFNTGELFF
TRBV28	TRBJ1-2	-	CASSFRSGYTF
TRBV6-7	TRBJ2-3	-	CASSHGRGSTDTQYF
TRBV12-3/TRBV12-4	TRBJ1-1	-	CASSHEFYDRPNTEAFF
TRBV7-2	TRBJ1-2	-	CASSLTDMRGYTF
TRBV28	TRBJ2-1	-	CASSLRDRRDNEQFF
TRBV20-1	TRBJ1-5	-	CSANPLGVDNQPQHF
TRBV7-9	TRBJ1-1	-	CASSLGSGMNTEAFF
TRBV4-1	TRBJ2-1	-	CASSQPTAGVDNEQFF
TRBV5-1	TRBJ1-6	-	CASSLDMDSPLHF
TRBV4-2	TRBJ1-6	-	CASSQDPGLQGSPLHF
TRBV20-1	TRBJ2-7	-	CSARVWGYEQYF
TRBV9	TRBJ1-6	-	CASSVDLTKNSPLHF
TRBV30	TRBJ2-7	-	CAWNYRATSYEQYF
TRBV20-1	TRBJ1-5	-	CSANGPNQPQHF
TRBV15	TRBJ1-2	-	CATSSPNRGTGNGYTF
TRBV4-2	TRBJ2-5	-	CASSQAGQSKTQYF
TRBV12-3/TRBV12-4	TRBJ2-3	-	CASRPTSTDTQYF
TRBV7-6	TRBJ2-5	-	CASSLGRDGTQYF
TRBV15	TRBJ2-3	-	CATSRDSGLVTDTQYF
TRBV6-5	TRBJ2-5	-	CASSYRTAETQYF
TRBV20-1	TRBJ2-1	-	CSARDRAGRTYNEQFF
TRBV27	TRBJ2-1	-	CASTKRLAGGRGNEQFF
TRBV28	TRBJ1-5	-	CASSLKVLQPQHF
TRBV12-3/TRBV12-4	TRBJ2-3	-	CASSSRVDTQYF
TRBV5-1	TRBJ2-5	-	CASSFARSGPRETQYF
TRBV5-1	TRBJ2-7	-	CASSSFSGTARTYEQYF
TRBV13	TRBJ2-7	-	CAAQGAILLYF
TRBV19	TRBJ2-1	-	CASSSLAGLDNEQFF
TRBV27	TRBJ1-2	-	CASSSPFKTGGHFGYTF
TRBV3-1	TRBJ2-1	medium-sized	CASSLLGTSGGAANEQFF
TRBV7-3	TRBJ2-1	-	CASSENAGTGGRVF
TRBV6-5	TRBJ1-2	-	CASSYKAGGPYGYTF
TRBV6-1	TRBJ2-1	-	CASSQGQGLGGVQFF
TRBV2	TRBJ2-1	-	CASNPAREWANEQFF
TRBV2	TRBJ2-1	-	CASSITSGGASDSYNEQFF